These 9 T cell receptor beta chains came from one sample sequenced in a study of blood T cell repertoires in COVID-19. Produced via immunoSEQ multiplex PCR; TCRdb's table is partial and in-frame only. The sample carries 230,000 or so clones, roughly 89% recorded once. Material: peripheral blood. Receptor source: a woman between 40 and 50 years old who had recovered from COVID-19.

This clone was recorded a few times. V gene TRBV5-4 combines with J gene TRBJ1-1, with TRBD1 identical over 9 bases. The germline gives CDR1 SGHNT, CDR2 YYREEE (reference sequence). This CDR3 has 16 amino acids. The V gene end was trimmed by 3 bases and the J gene end by 1 base; junction bases not matched to a gene: 7. CDR3 in amino acids: CASSSQGALKNTEAFF. CDR3 nucleotide sequence: TGTGCCAGCAGCTCACAGGGGGCGCTTAAGAACACTGAAGCTTTCTTT. Variable domain in full (rest from reference TRBV5-4 and TRBJ1-1): ETGVTQSPTHLIKTRGQQVTLRCSSQSGHNTVSWYQQALGQGPQFIFQYYREEENGRGNFPPRFSGLQFPNYSSELNVNALELDDSALYLCASSSQGALKNTEAFFGQGTRLTVV.

The V and J genes are TRBV21-1 and TRBJ2-7; the table's D call of TRBD2 was not tested on the DNA. TRBV21-1 is an annotated pseudogene. The CDR3 has 14 amino acids. The CDR3 is CASSKEEGNHEQYV. The CDR3, as DNA: TGTGCCAGCAGCAAAGAGGAGGGGAACCACGAGCAGTACGTC.

The CDR3 reads CASSWGQGSSGNTIYF. Written as DNA, the CDR3 is TGTGCCAGCAGCTGGGGACAGGGATCGTCTGGAAACACCATATATTTT. The chain uses TRBV5-4 and TRBJ1-3, with 9 bases identical to TRBD1. Germline V gene data show CDR1 as SGHNT and CDR2 as YYREEE (reference sequence). The ends lost 3 bases at V and 1 base at J; junction bases unmatched: 5. The CDR3 has 16 amino acids.

J is TRBJ2-2 and V is TRBV6-5; 9 bases match TRBD1. Germline assignment: CDR1 MNHEY and CDR2 SVGAGI. J was trimmed by 6 bases and V by 10 bases; bases with no gene match: 12. The CDR3 runs 15 residues. CDR3 nucleotide sequence: TGTGCCACTCACTCGGGACAGGGTATTGCCGGGGAGCTGTTTTTT. Translating gives CATHSGQGIAGELFF.

The chain combines TRBV27 with TRBJ1-4, with 8 bases identical to TRBD1. V was clipped by 6 bases and J by 5 bases; unmatched bases: 8. Germline V CDR1 and CDR2: MNHEY, SMNVEV (reference sequence). The length of the CDR3 is 15 residues. In DNA form, the CDR3 reads TGTGCCAGCAGCGACCTCAGGGGGCGCAATGAAAAACTGTTTTTT. This encodes CASSDLRGRNEKLFF.

This clone occurred once. The chain uses TRBV19 and TRBJ1-1, with D uncertain. There are 13 residues in the CDR3. Germline CDR1 reads LNHDA; CDR2 reads SQIVND (reference sequence). Trimming pared 1 base from V and 0 bases from J, leaving 3 bases between. CDR3 region: CASSIVMNTEAFF. CDR3 nucleotide sequence: TGTGCCAGTAGTATAGTTATGAACACTGAAGCTTTCTTT.

The chain combines TRBV24-1 with TRBJ1-4; TRBD1 aligns across 8 bases. The CDR3 length is 17 residues. Germline V gene lookup returns CDR1 KGHDR and CDR2 SFDVKD. Germline trimming cut 4 bases from V and 8 bases from J; bases unmatched to any gene: 14. The CDR3: CATSDTQGAATGEKLFF. CDR3 DNA sequence: TGTGCCACCAGTGACACTCAGGGGGCTGCGACAGGAGAAAAACTGTTTTTT.

The chain combines TRBV6-1 with TRBJ1-6; 8 positions agree with TRBD1. This CDR3 region has 16 residues. Germline CDR1 reads MNHNS; CDR2 reads SASEGT. Trimming removed 3 bases from V and 6 bases from J; junction bases left unmatched: 7. CDR3 residues: CASSEPTGARNSPLHF. The CDR3 region has the DNA TGTGCCAGCAGTGAGCCGACAGGGGCCCGTAATTCACCCCTCCACTTT.

V usage is TRBV4-1 and J usage is TRBJ1-1, with TRBD1 matching 7 bases. Losses at the gene ends were 4 bases for V and 11 bases for J; bases not matched to a gene: 10. Germline assignment: CDR1 MGHRA and CDR2 YSYEKL. CDR3 size: 13 residues. The CDR3 sequence is CASSLSEGAAAFF. The CDR3 nucleotides are TGCGCCAGCAGCCTAAGCGAGGGGGCGGCGGCTTTCTTT.